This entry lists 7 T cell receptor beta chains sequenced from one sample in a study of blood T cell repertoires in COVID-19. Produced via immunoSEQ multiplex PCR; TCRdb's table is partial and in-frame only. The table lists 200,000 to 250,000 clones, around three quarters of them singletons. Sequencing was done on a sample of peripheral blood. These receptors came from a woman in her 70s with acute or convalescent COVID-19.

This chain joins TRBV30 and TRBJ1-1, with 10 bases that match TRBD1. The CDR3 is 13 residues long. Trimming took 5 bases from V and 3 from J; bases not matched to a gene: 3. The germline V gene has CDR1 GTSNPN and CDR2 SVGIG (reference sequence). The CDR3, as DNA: TGTGCCTGGGGGACAGGGGCTTACACTGAAGCTTTCTTT. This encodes CAWGTGAYTEAFF.

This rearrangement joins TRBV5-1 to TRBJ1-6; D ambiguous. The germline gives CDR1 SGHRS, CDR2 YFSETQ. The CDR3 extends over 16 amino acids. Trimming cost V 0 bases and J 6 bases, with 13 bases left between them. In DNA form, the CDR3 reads TGCGCCAGCAGCTTGGAAGGTGGGGAGAGTAATTCACCCCTCCACTTT. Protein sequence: CASSLEGGESNSPLHF.

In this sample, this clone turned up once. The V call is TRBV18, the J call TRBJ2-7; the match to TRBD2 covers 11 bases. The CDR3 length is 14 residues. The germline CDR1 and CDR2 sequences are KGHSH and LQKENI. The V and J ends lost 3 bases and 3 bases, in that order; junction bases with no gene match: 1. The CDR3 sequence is CASSPGLAVYEQYF. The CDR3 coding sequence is TGTGCCAGCTCACCGGGACTAGCGGTCTACGAGCAGTACTTC.

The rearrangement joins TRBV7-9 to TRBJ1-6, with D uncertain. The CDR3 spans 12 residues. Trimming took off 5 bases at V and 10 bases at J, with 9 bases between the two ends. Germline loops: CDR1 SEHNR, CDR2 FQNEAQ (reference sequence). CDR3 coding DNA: TGTGCCAGCAGCGCCTACGAATCACCCCTCCACTTT. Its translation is CASSAYESPLHF.

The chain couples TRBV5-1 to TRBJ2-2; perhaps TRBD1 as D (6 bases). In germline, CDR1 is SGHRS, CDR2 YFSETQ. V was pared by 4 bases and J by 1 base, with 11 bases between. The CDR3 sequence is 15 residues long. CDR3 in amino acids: CASSATGVNTGELFF. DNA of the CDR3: TGCGCCAGCAGCGCGACAGGCGTGAACACCGGGGAGCTGTTTTTT.

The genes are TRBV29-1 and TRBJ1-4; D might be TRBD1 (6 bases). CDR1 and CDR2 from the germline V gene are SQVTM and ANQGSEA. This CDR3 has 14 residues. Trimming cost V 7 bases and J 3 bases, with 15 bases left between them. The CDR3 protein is CSAQVGGPNEKLFF. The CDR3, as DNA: TGCAGCGCCCAAGTGGGGGGGCCTAATGAAAAACTGTTTTTT.

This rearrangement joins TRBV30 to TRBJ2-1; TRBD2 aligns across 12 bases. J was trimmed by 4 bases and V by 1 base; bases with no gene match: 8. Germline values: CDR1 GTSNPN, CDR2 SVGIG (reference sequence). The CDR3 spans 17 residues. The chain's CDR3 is CAWSALGLAGRYNEQFF. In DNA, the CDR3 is TGTGCCTGGAGTGCCCTAGGACTAGCGGGACGTTACAATGAGCAGTTCTTC.